This TCR beta chain was identified in a study of blood T cells in healthy people across ages. CDR3 length: 15 residues. Germline CDR1 is SGHKS and CDR2 is YYEKEE (reference sequence). Between the trimmed V and J ends, which lost 4 bases and 8 bases, there was a span of 20 bases. A second PCR, run for roughly 7 to 12 cycles, used a sample-barcoded 5' primer plus a J-beta primer mix. TCRdb called the 5' RACE reads again in MiXCR, with one record for every CDR3 protein. The sample consists of almost 800,000 distinct CDR3 sequences, 58% of them appearing once. This sequence joins TRBV5-5 and TRBJ2-3; D unclear. Specimen: blood. This clonotype was obtained from a young man in good health. The CDR3 loop reads CASSTSSEFSATQYF. As DNA, the CDR3 is TGTGCCAGCAGCACCAGCTCCGAGTTCTCTGCTACGCAGTATTTT.